Detailed here is one T cell receptor beta chain. This sample was taken from a study of blood T cell repertoires in COVID-19. Looking at the study overall: Whether acute or convalescent, the COVID-19 samples came from the United States, Italy and Spain.

The ends were cut back, 5 bases at V and 0 bases at J, with 17 bases in the middle. The CDR3 loop spans 16 amino acids. The germline CDR1 and CDR2 sequences are SNHLY and FYNNEI. In the original workflow: Amplifying reference gene primers gave estimates of nucleated cell counts. The data were produced by immunoSEQ multiplex PCR, yet TCRdb's version contains in-frame clones alone and is incomplete. That table supplies the V and J calls and clone size; D and trimming were determined from the DNA. The data hold fewer than 300,000 clones, with roughly four fifths observed a single time. V is TRBV2 and J is TRBJ2-7; a possible D gene is TRBD1 (6 bases). Material for sequencing was peripheral blood. This receptor was taken from a woman aged 50 to 60 who had recovered from COVID-19. In DNA form, the CDR3 reads TGTGCCAGCAGTTACGACAGGACCTTGGGCTCCTACGAGCAGTACTTC. Translation: CASSYDRTLGSYEQYF.